Shown below are 26 T cell receptor beta chains from a single sample sequenced in a study of neoadjuvant anti-PD-1 for oral cavity cancer. Using immunoSEQ multiplex PCR, the repertoire was profiled, and TCRdb retains in-frame clones only, with some absent. The table has about 9,300 clones, around 80% seen once. Specified time point: after neoadjuvant nivolumab, at surgical resection. The material sequenced was PBMCs, taken after nivolumab (anti-PD-1) treatment. These TCRs come from a person aged 35-79 years with oral cavity squamous cell carcinoma.

CDR3 nucleotide sequence: TGTGCCAGCAGTTTAGGCTTCGAGCAGTACTTC. Translation: CASSLGFEQYF. V gene TRBV27 combines with J gene TRBJ2-7; D gene unclear. The CDR3 loop spans 11 amino acids. Trimming shortened V by 2 bases and J by 6 bases, and 5 bases separated the two germline ends. In germline, CDR1 is MNHEY, CDR2 SMNVEV (reference sequence).

The V and J genes are TRBV27 and TRBJ2-1, with D possibly matching TRBD2 (5 bases). Per the germline V gene, CDR1 is MNHEY and CDR2 is SMNVEV (reference sequence). The V gene lost 8 bases and the J gene lost 7 bases, with 18 bases spanning the gap. This CDR3 spans 14 amino acids. For the CDR3, the DNA is TGTGCCAGCCACCGGGTCACCGGGAAGAATGAGCAGTTCTTC. Protein: CASHRVTGKNEQFF.

This clone was found a few times. J is TRBJ2-1 and V is TRBV7-2; D is undetermined. Per the germline V gene, CDR1 is SGHTA and CDR2 is FQGNSA. The length of the CDR3 is 14 residues. The V gene lost 5 bases and the J gene lost 9 bases, with 17 bases spanning the gap. The CDR3 region is CASSPRVTNGEQFF. DNA of the CDR3: TGTGCCAGCAGCCCCCGGGTGACCAATGGTGAGCAGTTCTTC.

The chain carries TRBV7-3 and TRBJ1-5; D gene ambiguous. Trimming left V 0 bases short and J 8 bases short, with 8 bases between. Germline V CDR1 and CDR2: SGHTA, FQGTGA. The CDR3 length is 13 residues. CDR3 loop: CASSLTGREPQHF. The DNA of the CDR3 is TGTGCCAGCAGCTTAACAGGGCGGGAGCCCCAGCATTTT.

This clone was picked up a small number of times. This chain uses TRBV11-2 with TRBJ2-7, with TRBD2 as a possible D gene (5 bases). Trimming cost V 5 bases and J 7 bases, with 21 bases left between them. The germline V gene encodes CDR1 SGHAT and CDR2 FQNNGV. The CDR3 runs 15 residues. CDR3 in DNA: TGTGCCAGCAGCCCTTTAGCGATTGGGTTTAGTGAGCAGTACTTC. Amino acid sequence: CASSPLAIGFSEQYF.

The chain carries TRBV6-1 and TRBJ2-1; possible D gene TRBD1, 6 bases. Germline CDR1 is MNHNS and CDR2 is SASEGT. Trimming left V 7 bases short and J 8 bases short, with 18 bases between. There are 14 residues in the CDR3. The CDR3 sequence: CASTRGGSNDEQFF. CDR3 nucleotide sequence: TGTGCCAGCACCCGAGGGGGATCAAACGATGAGCAGTTCTTC.

The chain carries TRBV11-2 and TRBJ2-3; D unresolved. Trimming pared 1 base from V and 6 bases from J, leaving 23 bases between. Per germline, CDR1 SGHAT and CDR2 FQNNGV. This CDR3 contains 18 residues. CDR3 protein: CASSLGVGWGEVRDTQYF. CDR3 coding DNA: TGTGCCAGCAGCTTAGGGGTAGGGTGGGGTGAAGTTCGGGATACGCAGTATTTT.

The rearrangement links TRBV6-6 to TRBJ2-2; a weak D match, TRBD1 (5 bases). Deletions cut 2 bases from V and 6 bases from J, with 13 bases between. Per germline, CDR1 MNHNY and CDR2 SVGAGI (reference sequence). The CDR3 covers 15 residues. The CDR3 sequence: CASSYVQGRAGELFF. The CDR3, as DNA: TGTGCCAGCAGTTACGTCCAGGGCCGGGCCGGGGAGCTGTTTTTT.

The rearrangement uses TRBV6-5 and TRBJ2-4; possibly TRBD1 for D (6 bases). V shed 0 bases and J shed 8 bases, with 17 bases lying between them. CDR3 size: 16 residues. The germline V gene has CDR1 MNHEY and CDR2 SVGAGI. The CDR3 DNA reads TGTGCCAGCAGTTACTCCGCAGGGGTGGGGAGTGACATTCAGTACTTC. It encodes CASSYSAGVGSDIQYF.

This rearrangement joins TRBV4-1 to TRBJ2-1; 10 bases match TRBD1. The germline gives CDR1 MGHRA, CDR2 YSYEKL. There are 19 residues in the CDR3. The V segment lost 2 bases and the J segment 7 bases; nucleotides outside the gene matches: 17. CDR3 sequence reads: CASSQTPSWGTGVRNEQFF. The CDR3 nucleotides are TGCGCCAGCAGCCAAACCCCCTCTTGGGGGACAGGGGTTCGTAATGAGCAGTTCTTC.

This clone was seen only once. The chain combines TRBV6-1 with TRBJ1-6; no definite D call. Deletions cut 4 bases from V and 2 bases from J, with 6 bases between. CDR3 length: 14 amino acids. Germline V gene lookup returns CDR1 MNHNS and CDR2 SASEGT. The CDR3: CASSAQTYNSPLHF. The CDR3 DNA reads TGTGCCAGCAGTGCTCAGACCTATAATTCACCCCTCCACTTT.

The chain links TRBV5-6 to TRBJ2-2; 9 bases map to TRBD2. V shed 6 bases and J 0 bases; nucleotides not matched to a gene: 9. Germline lookup yields CDR1 SGHDT and CDR2 YYEEEE. CDR3 size: 17 residues. The CDR3, as DNA: TGTGCCAGCAACCCCGGAAAGCGGGGGGCGAACACCGGGGAGCTGTTTTTT. Translating gives CASNPGKRGANTGELFF.

The CDR3 sequence is CASSAGTGASNQPQHF. In DNA form, the CDR3 reads TGTGCCAGTAGTGCTGGCACAGGGGCGAGTAATCAGCCCCAGCATTTT. V gene TRBV19 combines with J gene TRBJ1-5; 7 nucleotides agree with TRBD1. The CDR3 contains 16 residues. In germline, CDR1 is LNHDA, CDR2 SQIVND (reference sequence). V dropped 5 bases and J dropped 4; count of bases not matched to a gene: 11.

V gene TRBV28 combines with J gene TRBJ2-4; TRBD2 aligns across 9 bases. The CDR3 runs to 16 residues. V dropped 6 bases and J dropped 7; count of bases not matched to a gene: 13. Germline V gene lookup returns CDR1 MDHEN and CDR2 SYDVKM. Here the CDR3 reads CASRVSGRTLGNIQYF. In DNA form, the CDR3 reads TGTGCCAGCAGGGTTAGCGGGAGAACCCTAGGTAACATTCAGTACTTC. The full variable domain, completed using reference TRBV28 and TRBJ2-4, is DVKVTQSSRYLVKRTGEKVFLECVQDMDHENMFWYRQDPGLGLRLIYFSYDVKMKEKGDIPEGYSVSREKKERFSLILESASTNQTSMYLCASRVSGRTLGNIQYFGAGTRLSVL.

The J gene is TRBJ2-1, the V gene TRBV5-1; TRBD2 is a possible D gene (5 bases). This CDR3 comprises 16 residues. Between the trimmed V and J ends, which lost 0 bases and 2 bases, there was a span of 12 bases. The germline V gene encodes CDR1 SGHRS and CDR2 YFSETQ. Here the CDR3 reads CASSLEVVATYNEQFF. The CDR3 DNA follows: TGCGCCAGCAGCTTGGAGGTAGTAGCGACCTACAATGAGCAGTTCTTC.

The chain has TRBV6-5 and TRBJ2-1; tentatively, D is TRBD1 or TRBD2 (5 bases each). Germline V CDR1 and CDR2: MNHEY, SVGAGI. V was clipped by 2 bases and J by 13 bases, with 18 bases between them. CDR3 length equals 14 residues. The DNA of the CDR3 is TGTGCCAGCAGTTACGGCGGTGAGAAGGGACCCCAGTTCTTC. This codes for CASSYGGEKGPQFF.

V usage is TRBV27 and J usage is TRBJ2-7; D not resolved. The germline gives CDR1 MNHEY, CDR2 SMNVEV (reference sequence). The CDR3 runs 13 residues. Trimming cost V 4 bases and J 2 bases, with 9 bases left between them. The CDR3 loop is CASSSHRAYEQYF. The CDR3 bases are TGTGCCAGCAGTTCCCACAGAGCCTACGAGCAGTACTTC.

This clone was detected only a few times. The chain employs TRBV5-1 and TRBJ1-1, with TRBD1 as a possible D gene (6 bases). The CDR3 is 14 residues long. The V and J ends lost 1 base and 0 bases respectively, with 7 bases between them. From germline, CDR1 is SGHRS and CDR2 YFSETQ. CDR3 residues: CASSLTGLNTEAFF. CDR3 DNA sequence: TGCGCCAGCAGCTTGACAGGGTTGAACACTGAAGCTTTCTTT. The whole variable domain, remainder taken from reference TRBV5-1 and TRBJ1-1, is KAGVTQTPRYLIKTRGQQVTLSCSPISGHRSVSWYQQTPGQGLQFLFEYFSETQRNKGNFPGRFSGRQFSNSRSEMNVSTLELGDSALYLCASSLTGLNTEAFFGQGTRLTVV.

The chain joins TRBV30 to TRBJ2-4, with a possible D match to TRBD2 (6 bases). Trimming pared 2 bases from V and 2 bases from J, leaving 10 bases between. The V gene's germline CDR1 is GTSNPN and CDR2 SVGIG (reference sequence). CDR3 size: 14 residues. CDR3 loop: CAWSSSATKNIQYF. In DNA form, the CDR3 reads TGTGCCTGGAGTTCTAGCGCGACCAAAAACATTCAGTACTTC.

The chain joins TRBV6-5 to TRBJ1-5; 8 bases align to TRBD1. The V gene's germline CDR1 is MNHEY and CDR2 SVGAGI. This CDR3 has 15 amino acids. The J segment lost 1 base and the V segment lost 5 bases, leaving 4 bases of the junction unmatched. CDR3 region: CASSGQGLSNQPQHF. CDR3 DNA sequence: TGTGCCAGCAGTGGACAGGGTTTGAGCAATCAGCCCCAGCATTTT.

The chain has TRBV27 and TRBJ2-2, with 8 bases aligning to TRBD1. V was clipped by 3 bases and J by 3 bases; unmatched bases: 3. This CDR3 has 15 amino acids. Germline CDR1 and CDR2: MNHEY and SMNVEV (reference sequence). CDR3 in DNA: TGTGCCAGCAGTTTCAGGACAGGGTACACCGGGGAGCTGTTTTTT. Protein: CASSFRTGYTGELFF.

This chain uses TRBV18 with TRBJ2-2, with D uncertain. V was clipped by 1 base and J by 4 bases, with 10 bases between them. The CDR3 loop spans 15 amino acids. Germline assignment: CDR1 KGHSH and CDR2 LQKENI. The CDR3 DNA reads as TGTGCCAGCTCACCACGGCCAGTAGGCACCGGGGAGCTGTTTTTT. Protein: CASSPRPVGTGELFF.

The V gene is TRBV5-1, the J gene TRBJ2-3, with D maybe TRBD2 (6 bases). The ends were cut back, 0 bases at V and 2 bases at J, with 22 bases in the middle. Germline V gene sequence: CDR1 SGHRS, CDR2 YFSETQ. There are 19 residues in the CDR3. Written as DNA, the CDR3 is TGCGCCAGCAGCTTGGAGGGGTTCGGTAGCGGCCTATTCACAGATACGCAGTATTTT. It translates to CASSLEGFGSGLFTDTQYF. The full variable domain, with the rest looked up from reference TRBV5-1 and TRBJ2-3, is KAGVTQTPRYLIKTRGQQVTLSCSPISGHRSVSWYQQTPGQGLQFLFEYFSETQRNKGNFPGRFSGRQFSNSRSEMNVSTLELGDSALYLCASSLEGFGSGLFTDTQYFGPGTRLTVL.

The rearrangement links TRBV6-5 to TRBJ2-5; TRBD2 might be the D (6 bases). V was pared by 0 bases and J by 6 bases, with 8 bases between. This CDR3 is built from 13 residues. Germline V gene sequence: CDR1 MNHEY, CDR2 SVGAGI. The CDR3 nucleotides are TGTGCCAGCAGTTACTCCGGAGGGAAGACCCAGTACTTC. Translating gives CASSYSGGKTQYF.

The rearrangement uses TRBV5-6 and TRBJ2-7; D is unclear. V was trimmed by 2 bases and J by 0 bases, leaving 6 bases between them. The CDR3 is 13 amino acids. Germline V gene sequence: CDR1 SGHDT, CDR2 YYEEEE. CDR3 region: CASSLWVSYEQYF. The CDR3 bases are TGTGCCAGCAGCTTATGGGTCTCCTACGAGCAGTACTTC.

The chain uses TRBV28 and TRBJ1-1; 11 bases map to TRBD1. J lost 4 bases, V lost 2 bases, and 3 bases had no gene match. The length of the CDR3 is 15 residues. Per germline, CDR1 MDHEN and CDR2 SYDVKM. The CDR3 region is CASSLAGTGGTEAFF. The CDR3 nucleotides read TGTGCCAGCAGTTTAGCGGGGACAGGGGGCACTGAAGCTTTCTTT. Combining the CDR3 with reference TRBV28 and TRBJ1-1 gives the whole variable domain DVKVTQSSRYLVKRTGEKVFLECVQDMDHENMFWYRQDPGLGLRLIYFSYDVKMKEKGDIPEGYSVSREKKERFSLILESASTNQTSMYLCASSLAGTGGTEAFFGQGTRLTVV.